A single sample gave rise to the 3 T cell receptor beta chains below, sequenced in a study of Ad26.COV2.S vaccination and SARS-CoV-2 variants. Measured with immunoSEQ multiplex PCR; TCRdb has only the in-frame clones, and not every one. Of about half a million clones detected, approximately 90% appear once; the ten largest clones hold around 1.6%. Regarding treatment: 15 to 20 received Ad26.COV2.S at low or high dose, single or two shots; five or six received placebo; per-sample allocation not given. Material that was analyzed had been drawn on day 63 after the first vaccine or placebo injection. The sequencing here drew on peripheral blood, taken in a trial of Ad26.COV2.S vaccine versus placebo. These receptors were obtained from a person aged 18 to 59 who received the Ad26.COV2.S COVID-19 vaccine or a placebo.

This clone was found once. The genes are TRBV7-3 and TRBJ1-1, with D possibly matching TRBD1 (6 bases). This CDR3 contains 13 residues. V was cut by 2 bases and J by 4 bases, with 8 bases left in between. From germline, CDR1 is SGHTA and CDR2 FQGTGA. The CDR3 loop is CASSLGTSTEAFF. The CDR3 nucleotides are TGTGCCAGCAGCTTAGGGACAAGCACTGAAGCTTTCTTT.

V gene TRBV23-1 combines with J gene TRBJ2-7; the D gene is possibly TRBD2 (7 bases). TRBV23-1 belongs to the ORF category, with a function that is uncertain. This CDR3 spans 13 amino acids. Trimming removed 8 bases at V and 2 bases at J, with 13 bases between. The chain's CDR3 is CASSGGRTYEQYF. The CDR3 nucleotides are TGCGCCAGCTCGGGGGGCAGGACCTACGAGCAGTACTTC.

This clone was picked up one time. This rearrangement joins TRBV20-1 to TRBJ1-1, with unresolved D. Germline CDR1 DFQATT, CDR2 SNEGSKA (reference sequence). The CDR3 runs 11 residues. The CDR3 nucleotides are TGCAGCGTCGATGGGGACACTGAAGCTTTCTTT. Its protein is CSVDGDTEAFF.